This TCR beta chain was identified in a study of blood T cell repertoires in COVID-19 (dated by TCRdb to about 2020). Study-wide context: Samples covering the acute and convalescent phases of COVID-19 were provided by collaborators in the United States, Italy and Spain. The prospective study material was composed of cDNA or gDNA derived from T cells, B-cell-depleted T cells, or PBMCs. The dataset comprised deeply sampled blood TCRbeta repertoires from subjects exposed to, actively infected with, or recovered from COVID-19. The repertoires were made available in a free public database intended to serve as a resource for research on the immune response to SARS-CoV-2. The samples were drawn from the first 160 participants of the ongoing ImmuneRACE study and from some 1,300 subjects provided by 6 global collaborators. A de-identified subject ID, COVID-19 status, age in years and sex were almost always included in the sample metadata. Where available, HLA class I and class II types were obtained from metadata supplied by the sample provider rather than from assay-based typing.

This clone was observed once. Its antigen is currently not known. The record has no base qualities; no much larger clone is one base away. The paper's findings and limits, for the study overall: How much clinical and demographic metadata was included differed by source and by participant, and the metadata was provided uncurated.

At the junction V is shortened by 6 bases and J by 2 bases; bases outside the gene matches: 7. From a lookup of the germline V gene, CDR1 and CDR2 are MNHEY and SVGAGI. Inclusive of the bounding cysteine and phenylalanine, the CDR3 is 15 residues long. Only the CDR3 region is kept as DNA, spanning 45 bases read in frame from base 1. TCRbeta CDR3 regions were amplified from genomic DNA by means of the immunoSEQ Assay, a bias-controlled multiplex PCR. Turning to the authors' computational methods: The number of nucleated cells in each sample was estimated from the amplification of reference gene primers within the assay. Sequence reads were collapsed and filtered to measure the absolute abundance of every unique TCRbeta CDR3 rearrangement. For each sample, productive Simpson clonality was calculated as the square root of Simpson's diversity index across productive rearrangements. TCRdb limited this immuneACCESS table to in-frame rearrangements with V and J called. A share of clones is missing; checked studies link under half to unresolved V genes, and the rest is unexplained. The V and J calls and the clone size are those of that table, but D and trimming were determined from the DNA. The sample table shows roughly 250,000 clones, and around 90% are seen once. In total, the top ten clones hold roughly 7.8% of the sample.

A second Seattle source provided samples from volunteer blood donors who had recovered from COVID-19. Whole blood was collected in K2EDTA tubes by collaborating institutions according to the institutions' own protocols. For TCRbeta analysis, collaborators shipped samples in one of three forms: frozen whole blood, isolated PBMCs, or DNA extracted from either of those sample types. The sample consisted of peripheral blood. The receptor was derived from a man in his sixties who had recovered from COVID-19. The V gene is TRBV6-5 and the J gene is TRBJ1-5, with 7 bases matching TRBD1. The CDR3 region reads CASSLSDRGNQPQHF. The sequenced DNA: TGTGCCAGCAGCTTATCTGACAGGGGCAATCAGCCCCAGCATTTT.